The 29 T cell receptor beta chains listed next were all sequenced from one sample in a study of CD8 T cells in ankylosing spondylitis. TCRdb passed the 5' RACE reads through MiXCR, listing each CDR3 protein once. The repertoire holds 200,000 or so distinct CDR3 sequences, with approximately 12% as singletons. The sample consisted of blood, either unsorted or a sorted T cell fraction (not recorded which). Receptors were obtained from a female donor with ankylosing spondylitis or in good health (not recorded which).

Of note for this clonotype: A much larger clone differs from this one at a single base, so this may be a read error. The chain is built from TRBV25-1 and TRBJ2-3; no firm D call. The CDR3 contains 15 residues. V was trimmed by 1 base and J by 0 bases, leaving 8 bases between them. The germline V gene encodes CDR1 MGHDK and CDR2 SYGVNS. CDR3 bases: TGTGCCAGCAGTGAATTAGGGAACAGCACAGATACGCAGTATTTT. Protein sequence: CASSELGNSTDTQYF.

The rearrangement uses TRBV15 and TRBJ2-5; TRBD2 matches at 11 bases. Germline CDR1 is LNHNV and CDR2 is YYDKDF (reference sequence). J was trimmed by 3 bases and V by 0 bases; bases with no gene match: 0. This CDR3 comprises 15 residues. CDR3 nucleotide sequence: TGTGCCACCAGCAGAGATAGCGGGAGGGAAGAGACCCAGTACTTC. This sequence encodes CATSRDSGREETQYF. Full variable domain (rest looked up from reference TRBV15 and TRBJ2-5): DAMVIQNPRYQVTQFGKPVTLSCSQTLNHNVMYWYQQKSSQAPKLLFHYYDKDFNNEADTPDNFQSRRPNTSFCFLDIRSPGLGDTAMYLCATSRDSGREETQYFGPGTRLLVL.

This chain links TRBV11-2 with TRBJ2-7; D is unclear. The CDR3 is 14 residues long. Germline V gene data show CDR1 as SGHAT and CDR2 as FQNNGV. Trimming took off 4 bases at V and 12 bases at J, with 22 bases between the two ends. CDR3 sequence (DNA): TGTGCCAGCAGCTCAAGCTCTAACTCCTACGAGAGGTACTTC. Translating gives CASSSSSNSYERYF.

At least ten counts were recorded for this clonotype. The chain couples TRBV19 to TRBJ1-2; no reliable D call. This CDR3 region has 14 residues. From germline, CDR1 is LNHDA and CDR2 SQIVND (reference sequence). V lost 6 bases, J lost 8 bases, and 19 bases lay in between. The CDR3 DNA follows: TGTGCCAGTAGCACCCTCGTAGTGGTAAGAGGCTACACCTTC. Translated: CASSTLVVVRGYTF.

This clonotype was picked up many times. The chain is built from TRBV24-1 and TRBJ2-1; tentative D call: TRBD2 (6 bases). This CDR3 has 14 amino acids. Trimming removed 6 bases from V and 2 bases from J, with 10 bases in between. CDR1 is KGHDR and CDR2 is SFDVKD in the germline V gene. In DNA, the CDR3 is TGTGCCACCAGTAGCGGGCGAGCCTACAATGAGCAGTTCTTC. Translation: CATSSGRAYNEQFF.

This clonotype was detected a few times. The DNA of the CDR3 is TGTGCCAGCACCTCCTTAGGTGTCAGGGGGCAAAAAAACATTCAGTACTTC. This codes for CASTSLGVRGQKNIQYF. This chain uses TRBV6-1 with TRBJ2-4; 8 bases map to TRBD1. Germline CDR1 MNHNS, CDR2 SASEGT. The CDR3 loop spans 17 amino acids. V lost 7 bases to trimming and J lost 4 bases; unmatched junction nucleotides: 15.

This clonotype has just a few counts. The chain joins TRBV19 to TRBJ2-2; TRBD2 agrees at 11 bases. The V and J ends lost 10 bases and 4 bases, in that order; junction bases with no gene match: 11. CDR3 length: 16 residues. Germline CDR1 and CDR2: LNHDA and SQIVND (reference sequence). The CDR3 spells CATYWELAGATGELFF. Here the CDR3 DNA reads TGTGCCACCTATTGGGAACTAGCGGGAGCCACCGGGGAGCTGTTTTTT.

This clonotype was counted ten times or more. CDR3 residues: CASSRDRGSKNIQYF. As DNA, the CDR3 is TGTGCCAGCAGTAGGGACAGGGGGAGCAAAAACATTCAGTACTTC. This chain uses TRBV27 with TRBJ2-4, with 11 bases identical to TRBD1. In germline, CDR1 is MNHEY, CDR2 SMNVEV (reference sequence). This CDR3 is 15 amino acids long. V lost 5 bases to trimming and J lost 3 bases; unmatched junction nucleotides: 3.

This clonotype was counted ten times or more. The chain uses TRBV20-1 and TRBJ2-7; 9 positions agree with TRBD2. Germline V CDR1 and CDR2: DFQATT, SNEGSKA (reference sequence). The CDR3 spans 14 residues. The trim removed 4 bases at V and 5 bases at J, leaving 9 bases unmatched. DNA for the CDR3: TGCAGTGCTATCATAAGCGGGAGGAGAAACGAGCAGTACTTC. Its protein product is CSAIISGRRNEQYF.

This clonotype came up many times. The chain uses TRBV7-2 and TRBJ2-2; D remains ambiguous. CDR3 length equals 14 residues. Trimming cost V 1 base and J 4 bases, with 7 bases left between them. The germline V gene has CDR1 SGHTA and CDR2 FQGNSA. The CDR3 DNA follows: TGTGCCAGCAGCTTAGGACGTTTCACCGGGGAGCTGTTTTTT. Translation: CASSLGRFTGELFF.

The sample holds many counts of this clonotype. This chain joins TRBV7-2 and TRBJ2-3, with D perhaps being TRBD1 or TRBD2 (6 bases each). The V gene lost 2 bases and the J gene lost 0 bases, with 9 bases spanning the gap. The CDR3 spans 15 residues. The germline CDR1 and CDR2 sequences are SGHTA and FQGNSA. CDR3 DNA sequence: TGTGCCAGCAGCTTACGGGGGCTTAGCACAGATACGCAGTATTTT. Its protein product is CASSLRGLSTDTQYF.

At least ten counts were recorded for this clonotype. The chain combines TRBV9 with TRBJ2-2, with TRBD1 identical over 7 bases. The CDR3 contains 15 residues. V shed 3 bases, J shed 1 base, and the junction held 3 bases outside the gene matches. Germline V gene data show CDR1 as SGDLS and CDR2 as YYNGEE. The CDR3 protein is CASSARTGNTGELFF. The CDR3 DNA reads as TGTGCCAGCAGCGCTCGGACAGGGAACACCGGGGAGCTGTTTTTT. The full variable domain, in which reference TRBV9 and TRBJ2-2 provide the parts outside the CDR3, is DSGVTQTPKHLITATGQRVTLRCSPRSGDLSVYWYQQSLDQGLQFLIQYYNGEERAKGNILERFSAQQFPDLHSELNLSSLELGDSALYFCASSARTGNTGELFFGEGSRLTVL.

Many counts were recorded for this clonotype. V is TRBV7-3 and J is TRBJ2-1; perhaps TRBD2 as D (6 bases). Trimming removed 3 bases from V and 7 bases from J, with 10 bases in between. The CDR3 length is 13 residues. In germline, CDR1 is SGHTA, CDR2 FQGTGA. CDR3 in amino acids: CASSFSGENEQFF. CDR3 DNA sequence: TGTGCCAGCAGCTTCTCGGGAGAAAATGAGCAGTTCTTC.

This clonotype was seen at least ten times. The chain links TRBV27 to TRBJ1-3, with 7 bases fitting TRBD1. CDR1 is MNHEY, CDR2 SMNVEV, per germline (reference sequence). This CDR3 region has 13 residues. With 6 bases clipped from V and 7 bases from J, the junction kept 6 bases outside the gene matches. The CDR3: CASSTGVRNTIYF. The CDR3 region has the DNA TGTGCCAGCAGCACAGGGGTTCGTAACACCATATATTTT.

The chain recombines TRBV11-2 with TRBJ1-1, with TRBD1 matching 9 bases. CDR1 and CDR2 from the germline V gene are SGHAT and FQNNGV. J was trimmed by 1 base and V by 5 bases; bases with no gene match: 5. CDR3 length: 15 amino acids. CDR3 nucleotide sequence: TGTGCCAGCAGCCAAGGGACAGGGAAGAACACTGAAGCTTTCTTT. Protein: CASSQGTGKNTEAFF.

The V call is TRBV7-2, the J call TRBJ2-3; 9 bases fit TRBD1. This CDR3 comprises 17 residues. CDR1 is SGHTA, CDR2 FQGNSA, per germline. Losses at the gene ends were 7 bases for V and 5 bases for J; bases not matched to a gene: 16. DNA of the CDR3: TGTGCCAGCACCCAGACCACCGGGACAGGGCTGGTAGATACGCAGTATTTT. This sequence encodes CASTQTTGTGLVDTQYF.

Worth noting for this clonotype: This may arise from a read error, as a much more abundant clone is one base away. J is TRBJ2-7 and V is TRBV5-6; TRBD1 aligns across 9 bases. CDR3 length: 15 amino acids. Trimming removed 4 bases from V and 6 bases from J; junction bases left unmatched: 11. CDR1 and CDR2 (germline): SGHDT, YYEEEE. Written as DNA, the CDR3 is TGTGCCAGCAGCCTGATGGACAGGGGCGCCTCCGAGCAGTACTTC. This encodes CASSLMDRGASEQYF.

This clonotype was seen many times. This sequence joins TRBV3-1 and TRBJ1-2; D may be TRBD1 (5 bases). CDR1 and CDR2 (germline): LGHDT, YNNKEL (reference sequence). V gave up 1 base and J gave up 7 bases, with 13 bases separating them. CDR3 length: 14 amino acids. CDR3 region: CASSQGGDGTGYTF. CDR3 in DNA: TGTGCCAGCAGCCAAGGGGGAGACGGGACTGGCTACACCTTC.

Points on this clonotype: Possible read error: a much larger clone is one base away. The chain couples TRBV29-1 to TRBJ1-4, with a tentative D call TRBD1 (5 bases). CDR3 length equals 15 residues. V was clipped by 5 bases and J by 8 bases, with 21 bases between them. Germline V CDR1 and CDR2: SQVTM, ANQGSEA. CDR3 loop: CSVIETPGTNEKLFF. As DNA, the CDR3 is TGCAGCGTTATAGAAACCCCCGGGACGAACGAAAAACTGTTTTTT.

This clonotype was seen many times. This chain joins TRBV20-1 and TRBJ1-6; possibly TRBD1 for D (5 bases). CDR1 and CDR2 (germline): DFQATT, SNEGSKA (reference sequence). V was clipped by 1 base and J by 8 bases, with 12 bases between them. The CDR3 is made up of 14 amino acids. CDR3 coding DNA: TGCAGTGCTAGAGTTCGGGGGAATGATTCACCCCTCCACTTT. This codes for CSARVRGNDSPLHF.

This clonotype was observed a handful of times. The CDR3 region is CASSLVTGGMNTEAFF. For the CDR3, the DNA is TGCGCCAGCAGCCTAGTGACAGGGGGGATGAACACTGAAGCTTTCTTT. The chain couples TRBV5-1 to TRBJ1-1, with 9 bases matching TRBD1. The CDR3 spans 16 residues. The germline gives CDR1 SGHRS, CDR2 YFSETQ. Unmatched junction bases numbered 7, after V lost 4 bases and J lost 0 bases. The variable domain in full, completed from reference TRBV5-1 and TRBJ1-1, reads KAGVTQTPRYLIKTRGQQVTLSCSPISGHRSVSWYQQTPGQGLQFLFEYFSETQRNKGNFPGRFSGRQFSNSRSEMNVSTLELGDSALYLCASSLVTGGMNTEAFFGQGTRLTVV.

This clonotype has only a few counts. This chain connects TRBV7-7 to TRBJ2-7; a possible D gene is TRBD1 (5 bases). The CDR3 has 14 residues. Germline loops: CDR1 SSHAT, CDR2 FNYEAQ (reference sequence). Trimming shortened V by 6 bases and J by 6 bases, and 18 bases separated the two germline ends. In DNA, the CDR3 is TGTGCCAGCAGTGCGCTCTCCGGAAGGGGCGAGCAGTACTTC. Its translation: CASSALSGRGEQYF.

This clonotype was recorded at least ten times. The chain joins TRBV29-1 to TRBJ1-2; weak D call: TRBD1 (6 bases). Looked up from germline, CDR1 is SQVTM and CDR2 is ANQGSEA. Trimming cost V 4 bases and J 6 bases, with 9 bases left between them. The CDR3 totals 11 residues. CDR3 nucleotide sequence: TGCAGCGTTGTAGGGGGGGATGGCTACACCTTC. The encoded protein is CSVVGGDGYTF. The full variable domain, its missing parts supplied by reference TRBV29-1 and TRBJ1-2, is SAVISQKPSRDICQRGTSLTIQCQVDSQVTMMFWYRQQPGQSLTLIATANQGSEATYESGFVIDKFPISRPNLTFSTLTVSNMSPEDSSIYLCSVVGGDGYTFGSGTRLTVV.

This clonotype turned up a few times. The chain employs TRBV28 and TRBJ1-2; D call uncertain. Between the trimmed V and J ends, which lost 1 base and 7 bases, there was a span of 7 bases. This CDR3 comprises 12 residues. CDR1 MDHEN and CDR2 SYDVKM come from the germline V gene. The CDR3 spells CASSLLHSGYTF. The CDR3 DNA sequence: TGTGCCAGCAGTTTATTACACAGTGGCTACACCTTC.

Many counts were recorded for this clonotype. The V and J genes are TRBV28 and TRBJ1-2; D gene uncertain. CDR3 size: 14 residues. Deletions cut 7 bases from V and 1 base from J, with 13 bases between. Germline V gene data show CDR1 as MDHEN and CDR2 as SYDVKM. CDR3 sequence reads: CASTTRDLNYGYTF. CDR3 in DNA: TGTGCCAGCACAACCCGGGATCTTAACTATGGCTACACCTTC.

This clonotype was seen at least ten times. Here the CDR3 DNA reads TGCAGTGCTAGAGGATCGGTCCTGGGAGGGGCCAACGTCCTGACTTTC. Translation gives CSARGSVLGGANVLTF. The V call is TRBV20-1, the J call TRBJ2-6, with D unresolved. CDR1 and CDR2 (germline): DFQATT, SNEGSKA (reference sequence). This CDR3 region has 16 residues. Deletions cut 1 base from V and 4 bases from J, with 14 bases between.

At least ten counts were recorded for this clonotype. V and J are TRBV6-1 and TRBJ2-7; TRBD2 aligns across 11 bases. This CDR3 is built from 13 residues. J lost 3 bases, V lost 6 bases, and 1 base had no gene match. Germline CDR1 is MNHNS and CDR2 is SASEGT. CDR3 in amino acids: CASRGLAVYEQYF. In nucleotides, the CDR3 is TGTGCCAGCAGGGGACTAGCGGTCTACGAGCAGTACTTC.

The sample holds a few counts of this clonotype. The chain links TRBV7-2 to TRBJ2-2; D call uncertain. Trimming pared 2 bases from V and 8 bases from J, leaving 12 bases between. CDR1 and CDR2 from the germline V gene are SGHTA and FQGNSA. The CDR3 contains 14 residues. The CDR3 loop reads CASSLPRRQGELFF. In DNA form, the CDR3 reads TGTGCCAGCAGCTTACCGCGGCGACAAGGGGAGCTGTTTTTT.

In nucleotides, the CDR3 is TGCAGTGCTCCTAGACAGGGGAATGAGCAGTTCTTC. Its protein product is CSAPRQGNEQFF. This chain links TRBV20-1 with TRBJ2-1; 8 positions match TRBD1. CDR3 size: 12 residues. Germline CDR1 and CDR2: DFQATT and SNEGSKA (reference sequence). Losses at the gene ends were 5 bases for V and 7 bases for J; bases not matched to a gene: 4.